This T cell receptor (beta chain) was found in a study of blood T cell repertoires in COVID-19 (dated by TCRdb to about 2020). With regard to the full study: Collaborator samples came from the United States, Italy and Spain and covered acute and convalescent phases of COVID-19. The samples were drawn from two sources: the first 160 participants of the ongoing ImmuneRACE study, and 1,254 subjects contributed by 6 global collaborators. The dataset comprised deeply sampled blood TCRbeta repertoires from subjects exposed to, actively infected with, or recovered from COVID-19. Where HLA class I and class II types were available, the types were taken from metadata supplied by the sample provider, not from assay-based typing. The material from the prospective study consisted of cDNA or gDNA derived from T cells, B-cell-depleted T cells, or PBMCs. Sample metadata almost always included a de-identified subject ID, COVID-19 status, age in years and sex. The repertoires were released in a freely available public database meant as a resource for research on the immune response to SARS-CoV-2. General conclusions and limits of the study: The quantity of clinical and demographic metadata differed by source and by participant and was supplied without curation.

The immunoSEQ Assay, a bias-controlled multiplex PCR, was used to amplify TCRbeta CDR3 regions from genomic DNA. The study's own analysis went as follows. Within the assay, amplification of reference gene primers was used to estimate how many nucleated cells each sample contained. To quantify the absolute abundance of each unique TCRbeta CDR3 rearrangement, sequence reads were collapsed and filtered. Productive Simpson clonality was computed per sample as the square root of Simpson's diversity index over productive rearrangements. The immuneACCESS repertoire file appears here via TCRdb, limited to in-frame rearrangements. These files lack a portion of the clones; in checked studies, under half of the deficit traces to unresolved V genes, and the cause of the others is not known. V and J calls plus clone size are reproduced from that table; the DNA served to infer D and trimming. Present in this sample are about 260,000 clones, 80% to 90% of which were seen just once. Together, the top ten hold 2% to 2.5% of the sample.

The CDR3 runs 13 amino acids, cysteine and phenylalanine included. Only the CDR3 portion is preserved as DNA: 39 bases, with reading frame beginning at the first base. About this clone itself: This clone's antigen is unknown. No qualities accompany the bases; no much larger clone lies one base away.

Enrolling through a virtual design, the prospective study's participants ranged in age from about 18 to 100 years and lived across 24 United States geographic areas. In the prospective study, cohorts were assigned on the basis of participant-reported clinical history obtained from a screening survey and a study questionnaire. Recovered participants in ImmuneRACE Cohort 3 were defined by two consecutive negative NP/OP PCR tests, clearance by a healthcare professional, or resolution of symptoms. In the prospective study, mobile phlebotomists collected whole blood, serum and a nasopharyngeal or oropharyngeal swab from each participant. Over an approximately 2-month period, participants in the prospective study had the option of providing additional blood draws and questionnaires. Blood samples from the prospective study were shipped frozen or at room temperature prior to DNA extraction.

Recombination connected TRBV21-1 to TRBJ1-2; the DNA was not used to check the table's D call, TRBD1. TRBV21-1 is noted as a pseudogene. This receptor was identified in a woman between 18 and 29 years old who had recovered from COVID-19. The specimen sequenced was PBMCs or T cells enriched from blood (not recorded which). The nucleotides are TGTGCCAGCAGCAGACAGGGTAAGCATGGCTACACCTTC. It is translated as CASSRQGKHGYTF.